The next 16 T cell receptor beta chains were all read from a single sample in a study of PD-1 blockade in classical Hodgkin lymphoma. Clones were sequenced by immunoSEQ multiplex PCR, and TCRdb holds only the in-frame ones, with some missing. The sample comprises approximately 18,000 clones, less than 80% of which are singletons, and approximately 8.8% rests with the top ten. Every patient experienced relapse after autologous stem cell transplantation, and brentuximab vedotin exposure varied. Sample: peripheral blood mononuclear cells (PBMCs), taken before the second cycle of nivolumab. The receptors come from a human donor with classical Hodgkin lymphoma.

This chain joins TRBV4-1 and TRBJ2-5; 10 bases are shared with TRBD1. Germline V lookup: CDR1 MGHRA, CDR2 YSYEKL. V was pared by 6 bases and J by 3 bases, with 13 bases of the junction left unmatched. The CDR3 totals 17 residues. In DNA form, the CDR3 reads TGCGCCAGCAGATCAAATCCCCTCGGGACAGGGGAAGAGACCCAGTACTTC. Residues: CASRSNPLGTGEETQYF.

The table lists this clone with a few counts. The genes are TRBV5-1 and TRBJ2-7; D gene uncertain. V dropped 0 bases and J dropped 2 bases, with 6 bases sitting between them. The CDR3 totals 13 residues. CDR1 and CDR2 (germline): SGHRS, YFSETQ. This CDR3 reads CASSLGPTYEQYF. The CDR3 bases are TGCGCCAGCAGCTTGGGCCCCACCTACGAGCAGTACTTC.

The genes are TRBV28 and TRBJ2-7; 9 positions match TRBD1. The CDR3 runs 16 residues. V lost 6 bases, J lost 3 bases, and 12 bases stayed unmatched. CDR1 is MDHEN and CDR2 is SYDVKM in the germline V gene. This CDR3 is CASRRTGDYVGYEQYF. CDR3 sequence (DNA): TGTGCCAGCAGACGGACAGGGGATTATGTCGGCTACGAGCAGTACTTC. Combining the CDR3 with reference TRBV28 and TRBJ2-7 gives the whole variable domain DVKVTQSSRYLVKRTGEKVFLECVQDMDHENMFWYRQDPGLGLRLIYFSYDVKMKEKGDIPEGYSVSREKKERFSLILESASTNQTSMYLCASRRTGDYVGYEQYFGPGTRLTVT.

This clone has a handful of counts. The rearrangement joins TRBV6-1 to TRBJ2-2; D might be TRBD2 (7 bases). The germline V gene has CDR1 MNHNS and CDR2 SASEGT. This CDR3 spans 15 amino acids. The ends were cut back, 8 bases at V and 2 bases at J, with 15 bases in the middle. The DNA of the CDR3 is TGTGCCAGCCACTCGGGGGGCGTAAACACCGGGGAGCTGTTTTTT. Translation gives CASHSGGVNTGELFF.

The genes are TRBV27 and TRBJ1-2; 9 nucleotides agree with TRBD1. Germline V gives CDR1 MNHEY, CDR2 SMNVEV (reference sequence). This CDR3 has 15 amino acids. The trim removed 2 bases at V and 6 bases at J, leaving 7 bases unmatched. CDR3: CASSLRGQGGDGYTF. The CDR3 DNA is TGTGCCAGCAGTTTAAGGGGACAGGGAGGAGATGGCTACACCTTC.

The rearrangement links TRBV15 to TRBJ2-2; no definite D call. Trimming removed 1 base from V and 6 bases from J, with 6 bases in between. CDR1 and CDR2 from the germline V gene are LNHNV and YYDKDF (reference sequence). The CDR3 totals 13 residues. The CDR3 nucleotides are TGTGCCACCAGCAGAGTGGGGTCCGGGGAGCTGTTTTTT. It yields the protein CATSRVGSGELFF.

This clone is medium-sized (0.01 to 0.1%) by share. The genes are TRBV7-9 and TRBJ2-7; TRBD1 matches at 7 bases. Losses at the gene ends were 1 base for V and 4 bases for J; bases not matched to a gene: 10. Germline V gives CDR1 SEHNR, CDR2 FQNEAQ (reference sequence). The CDR3 length is 16 residues. This chain's CDR3 is CASSLGTGQRPYEQYF. CDR3 sequence (DNA): TGTGCCAGCAGCTTAGGTACGGGACAGAGACCTTACGAGCAGTACTTC.

This clone has just a few counts. V gene TRBV7-6 combines with J gene TRBJ2-7; D gene uncertain. The V gene's germline CDR1 is SGHVS and CDR2 FNYEAQ. With 4 bases removed from V and 3 bases from J, the gap between germline ends came to 13 bases. The length of the CDR3 is 14 residues. CDR3 DNA: TGTGCCAGCAGCTCGTACACCGATGTCTACGAGCAGTACTTC. The encoded protein is CASSSYTDVYEQYF. Together with reference TRBV7-6 and TRBJ2-7, the CDR3 gives the full variable domain: GAGVSQSPRYKVTKRGQDVALRCDPISGHVSLYWYRQALGQGPEFLTYFNYEAQQDKSGLPNDRFSAERPEGSISTLTIQRTEQRDSAMYRCASSSYTDVYEQYFGPGTRLTVT.

This clone is deemed medium-sized (0.01 to 0.1%). The rearrangement uses TRBV5-4 and TRBJ1-1; 8 bases fit TRBD1. The V and J ends lost 4 bases and 4 bases, in that order; junction bases with no gene match: 12. The CDR3 length is 16 residues. CDR1 is SGHNT and CDR2 is YYREEE in the germline V gene (reference sequence). Written as DNA, the CDR3 is TGTGCCAGCAGCACGACACCGGACAGGGCAAGCACTGAAGCTTTCTTT. Translating it yields CASSTTPDRASTEAFF.

This clone appeared a single time. The rearrangement uses TRBV25-1 and TRBJ2-1; D not certain. Deletions cut 4 bases from V and 6 bases from J, with 4 bases between. CDR3 length equals 11 residues. CDR1 and CDR2 (germline): MGHDK, SYGVNS. The CDR3 loop is CASSVGNEQFF. For the CDR3, the DNA is TGTGCCAGCAGTGTGGGCAATGAGCAGTTCTTC.

The J gene is TRBJ2-5, the V gene TRBV5-1; TRBD2 aligns across 10 bases. Germline assignment: CDR1 SGHRS and CDR2 YFSETQ. V lost 4 bases to trimming and J lost 3 bases; unmatched junction nucleotides: 6. The CDR3 is 15 amino acids. The DNA of the CDR3 is TGCGCCAGCAGCACCACCGGGACTAGCGAAGAGACCCAGTACTTC. Its translation is CASSTTGTSEETQYF.

The chain uses TRBV19 and TRBJ1-1; D is possibly TRBD1 (6 bases). Trimming pared 3 bases from V and 0 bases from J, leaving 11 bases between. Germline loops: CDR1 LNHDA, CDR2 SQIVND (reference sequence). The CDR3 is 15 residues long. The CDR3, as DNA: TGTGCCAGTAGTATCGATCGACAGGTGAACACTGAAGCTTTCTTT. It is translated as CASSIDRQVNTEAFF.

The V call is TRBV21-1, the J call TRBJ2-1; no DNA check was done on the table's D call, TRBD2. TRBV21-1 is listed as a pseudogene. The CDR3 contains 17 residues. This CDR3 is CASSKGGTSGSYNEQFF. The CDR3 DNA sequence: TGTGCCAGCAGCAAAGGAGGGACTAGCGGCTCCTACAATGAGCAGTTCTTC.

This clone is labeled medium-sized. The chain carries TRBV19 and TRBJ2-1; the D is unclear. Per the germline V gene, CDR1 is LNHDA and CDR2 is SQIVND (reference sequence). V dropped 5 bases and J dropped 0 bases, with 8 bases sitting between them. This CDR3 comprises 14 residues. The CDR3 spells CASSWKSSYNEQFF. In DNA, the CDR3 is TGTGCCAGTAGTTGGAAGAGCTCCTACAATGAGCAGTTCTTC.

There are a few counts of this clone. The chain carries TRBV10-3 and TRBJ2-1; D uncertain. CDR1 and CDR2 from the germline V gene are ENHRY and SYGVKD. The CDR3 covers 15 residues. Trimming shortened V by 3 bases and J by 6 bases, and 15 bases separated the two germline ends. In nucleotides, the CDR3 is TGTGCCATCAGTGAACAAGGGCCCGAAGCCAATGAGCAGTTCTTC. Residues: CAISEQGPEANEQFF.

The V call is TRBV29-1, the J call TRBJ2-3; TRBD1 is a possible D gene (6 bases). CDR3 length: 13 residues. Trimming removed 1 base from V and 1 base from J, with 6 bases in between. Germline CDR1 SQVTM, CDR2 ANQGSEA. The CDR3 DNA reads TGCAGCGTTGAAGGACAGGGCACAGATACGCAGTATTTT. The encoded protein is CSVEGQGTDTQYF.